This T cell receptor beta chain was observed in a study of blood T cell repertoires in COVID-19. The CDR3 has 15 amino acids. V was pared by 4 bases and J by 2 bases, with 6 bases of the junction left unmatched. CDR1 KGHSY and CDR2 FQNENV come from the germline V gene. Measured with immunoSEQ multiplex PCR; TCRdb has only the in-frame clones, and not every one. The sample consists of approximately 200,000 clones, less than 90% of them appearing once. This TCR derives from a man aged 40-55 years with active or convalescent COVID-19. This chain joins TRBV16 and TRBJ1-2, with 8 bases aligning to TRBD1. Sequencing was done on a sample of peripheral blood. Here the CDR3 reads CASSPRTGSNYGYTF. CDR3 nucleotide sequence: TGTGCCAGCAGCCCCCGGACAGGGTCGAACTATGGCTACACCTTC.